The clone carrying this TCR beta chain was seen a handful of times. As yet, its antigen is unknown. TCRdb's copy holds only in-frame clones and misses some; the assay was immunoSEQ multiplex PCR. The sample carries about 240,000 clones, roughly four fifths recorded once. Unstimulated regulatory T cells (CD4+CD25+CD127-), CD4+CD25- non-regulatory cells, CD4 and CD8 cells were FACS-sorted from thawed PBMCs. The data belong to a study of Tregs in tolerant kidney transplant recipients. Notes on the study in general: Biological reproducibility was not directly addressed in this study. Validation in larger populations is needed because few patients were studied. Tregs expanded with activated donor B cells seemed most donor-specific.

Germline V gene data show CDR1 as MNHEY and CDR2 as SVGAGI. V gave up 0 bases and J gave up 1 base, with 7 bases separating them. The CDR3 is 15 amino acids. This sequence originates from a human donor in good health. The source material was CD4+ T cells from blood. The V gene is TRBV6-5, the J gene TRBJ1-3; D uncertain. The CDR3 region has the DNA TGTGCCAGCAGTTACTCATGGGTATCTGGAAACACCATATATTTT. Translated: CASSYSWVSGNTIYF.